The present TCR beta chain was sequenced within a study of cytomegalovirus exposure and HLA in healthy donors. Study-level results: TCR beta chains associated with HLA were, in a later analysis, more clonally expanded than equally common others. Immune exposure information comprised only CMV serostatus.

To note about this clone: The antigen is unknown. In the same sample, other DNA sequences code for this CDR3.

Trimming removed 3 bases from V and 7 bases from J, with 11 bases in between. This CDR3 contains 13 residues. Germline V lookup: CDR1 SGDLS, CDR2 YYNGEE. Researchers ran the PCR with 60 Vbeta and 13 Jbeta primers. Under the authors' procedure: The authors later counted roughly 77 million unique TCR beta chains, some 11 million of them shared. Assay used: immunoSEQ multiplex PCR; TCRdb lists only in-frame clones, some missing. The V and J calls and the clone size are those of that table, but D and trimming were determined from the DNA. Among over 100,000 clones, around 73% were seen once, and the ten largest hold around 7.7%.

The rearrangement links TRBV9 to TRBJ2-1; D ambiguous. The TCR sequence derives from a man aged 40-55 years in good health and CMV-seronegative. Sequencing was carried out using PBMCs. Written as DNA, the CDR3 is TGTGCCAGCAGCGCCTGGAGAAATAATGAGCAGTTCTTC. Residues: CASSAWRNNEQFF.